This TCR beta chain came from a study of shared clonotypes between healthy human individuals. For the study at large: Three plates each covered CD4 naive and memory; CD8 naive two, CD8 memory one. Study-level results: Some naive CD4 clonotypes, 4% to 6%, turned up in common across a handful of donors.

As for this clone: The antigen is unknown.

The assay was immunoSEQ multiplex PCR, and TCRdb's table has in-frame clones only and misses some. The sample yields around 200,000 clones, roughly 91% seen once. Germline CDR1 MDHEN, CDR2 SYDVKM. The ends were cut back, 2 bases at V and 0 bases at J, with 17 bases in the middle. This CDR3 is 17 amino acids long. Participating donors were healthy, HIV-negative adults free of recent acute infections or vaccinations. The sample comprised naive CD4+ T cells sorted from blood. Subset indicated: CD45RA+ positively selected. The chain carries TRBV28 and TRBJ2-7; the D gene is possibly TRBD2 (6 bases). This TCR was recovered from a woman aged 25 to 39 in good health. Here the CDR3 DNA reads TGTGCCAGCAGTTTACCCGACCCATGGAGGGTCTCCTACGAGCAGTACTTC. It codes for CASSLPDPWRVSYEQYF.